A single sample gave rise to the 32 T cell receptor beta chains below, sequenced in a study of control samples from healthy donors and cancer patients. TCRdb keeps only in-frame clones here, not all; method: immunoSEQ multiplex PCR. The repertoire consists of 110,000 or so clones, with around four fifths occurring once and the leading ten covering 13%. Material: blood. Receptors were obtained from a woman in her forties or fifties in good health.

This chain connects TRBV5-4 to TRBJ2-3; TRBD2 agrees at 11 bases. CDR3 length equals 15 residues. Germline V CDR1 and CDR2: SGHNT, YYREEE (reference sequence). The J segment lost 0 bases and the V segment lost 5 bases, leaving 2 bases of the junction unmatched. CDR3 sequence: CASRRTSGSTDTQYF. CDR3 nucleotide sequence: TGTGCCAGCAGGCGGACTAGCGGGAGCACAGATACGCAGTATTTT.

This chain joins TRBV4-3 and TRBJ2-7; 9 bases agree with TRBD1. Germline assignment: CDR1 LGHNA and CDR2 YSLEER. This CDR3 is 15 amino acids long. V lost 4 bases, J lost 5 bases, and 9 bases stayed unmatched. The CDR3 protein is CASSPPRDRDHEQYF. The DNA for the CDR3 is TGCGCCAGCAGCCCCCCCCGGGACAGGGACCACGAGCAGTACTTC.

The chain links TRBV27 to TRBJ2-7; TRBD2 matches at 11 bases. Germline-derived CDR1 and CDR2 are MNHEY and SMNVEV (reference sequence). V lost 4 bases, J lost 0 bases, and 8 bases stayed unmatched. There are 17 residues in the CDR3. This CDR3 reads CASSSPGTSGSSYEQYF. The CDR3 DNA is TGTGCCAGCAGTTCCCCCGGGACTAGCGGAAGCTCCTACGAGCAGTACTTC.

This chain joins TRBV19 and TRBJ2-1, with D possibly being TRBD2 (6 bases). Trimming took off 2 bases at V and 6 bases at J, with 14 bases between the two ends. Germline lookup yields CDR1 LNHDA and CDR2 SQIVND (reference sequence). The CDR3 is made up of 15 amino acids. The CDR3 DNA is TGTGCCAGTAGTATATTTCCGGGAGACACCAATGAGCAGTTCTTC. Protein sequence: CASSIFPGDTNEQFF.

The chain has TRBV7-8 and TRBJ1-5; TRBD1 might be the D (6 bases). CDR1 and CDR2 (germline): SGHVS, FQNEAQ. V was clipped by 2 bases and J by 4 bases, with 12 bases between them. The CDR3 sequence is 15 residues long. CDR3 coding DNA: TGTGCCAGCAGCTTACCAGGGGTAGGGAATCAGCCCCAGCATTTT. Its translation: CASSLPGVGNQPQHF.

The CDR3 nucleotides are TGCGCCAGCAGCCCTGGGACAGCAGAGCCCAATCAGCCCCAGCATTTT. Protein sequence: CASSPGTAEPNQPQHF. The chain has TRBV5-1 and TRBJ1-5; TRBD1 agrees at 7 bases. The V segment lost 4 bases and the J segment 3 bases; nucleotides outside the gene matches: 10. The CDR3 totals 16 residues. The V gene's germline CDR1 is SGHRS and CDR2 YFSETQ. The full variable domain, in which reference TRBV5-1 and TRBJ1-5 provide the parts outside the CDR3, is KAGVTQTPRYLIKTRGQQVTLSCSPISGHRSVSWYQQTPGQGLQFLFEYFSETQRNKGNFPGRFSGRQFSNSRSEMNVSTLELGDSALYLCASSPGTAEPNQPQHFGDGTRLSIL.

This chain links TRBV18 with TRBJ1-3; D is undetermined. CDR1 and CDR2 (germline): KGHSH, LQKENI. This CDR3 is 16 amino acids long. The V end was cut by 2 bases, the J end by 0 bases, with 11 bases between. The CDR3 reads CASSPSDILSGNTIYF. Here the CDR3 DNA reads TGTGCCAGCTCACCAAGCGATATCCTCTCTGGAAACACCATATATTTT.

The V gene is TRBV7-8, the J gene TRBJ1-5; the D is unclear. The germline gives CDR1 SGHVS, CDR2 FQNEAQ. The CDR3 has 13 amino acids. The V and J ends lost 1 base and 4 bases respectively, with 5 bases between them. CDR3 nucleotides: TGTGCCAGCAGCTTAGACCGAAATCAGCCCCAGCATTTT. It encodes CASSLDRNQPQHF.

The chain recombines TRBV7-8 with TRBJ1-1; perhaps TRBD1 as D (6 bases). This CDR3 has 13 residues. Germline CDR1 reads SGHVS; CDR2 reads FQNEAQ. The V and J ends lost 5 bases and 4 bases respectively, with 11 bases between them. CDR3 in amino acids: CASSLDRSTEAFF. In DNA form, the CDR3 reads TGTGCCAGCAGCCTAGACAGGAGCACTGAAGCTTTCTTT. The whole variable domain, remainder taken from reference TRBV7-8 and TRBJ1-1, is GAGVSQSPRYKVAKRGQDVALRCDPISGHVSLFWYQQALGQGPEFLTYFQNEAQLDKSGLPSDRFFAERPEGSVSTLKIQRTQQEDSAVYLCASSLDRSTEAFFGQGTRLTVV.

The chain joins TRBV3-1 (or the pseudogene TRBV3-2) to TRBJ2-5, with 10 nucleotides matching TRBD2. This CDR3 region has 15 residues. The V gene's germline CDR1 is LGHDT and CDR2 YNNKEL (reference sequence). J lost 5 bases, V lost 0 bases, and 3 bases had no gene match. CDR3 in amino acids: CASSQEPTSGETQYF. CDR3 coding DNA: TGTGCCAGCAGCCAAGAACCGACTAGCGGGGAGACCCAGTACTTC.

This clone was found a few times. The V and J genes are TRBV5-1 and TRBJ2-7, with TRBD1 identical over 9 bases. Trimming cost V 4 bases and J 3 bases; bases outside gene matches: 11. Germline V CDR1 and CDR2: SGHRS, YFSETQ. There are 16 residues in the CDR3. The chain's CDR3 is CASSMGLGQGYYEQYF. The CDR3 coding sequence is TGCGCCAGCAGCATGGGGCTAGGACAGGGGTACTACGAGCAGTACTTC.

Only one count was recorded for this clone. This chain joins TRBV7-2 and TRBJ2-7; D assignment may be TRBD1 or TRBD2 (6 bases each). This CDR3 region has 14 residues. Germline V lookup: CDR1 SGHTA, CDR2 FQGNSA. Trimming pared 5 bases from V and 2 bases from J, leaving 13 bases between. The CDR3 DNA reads TGTGCCAGCAGCCCTAAAGGGGGGCCCTACGAGCAGTACTTC. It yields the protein CASSPKGGPYEQYF.

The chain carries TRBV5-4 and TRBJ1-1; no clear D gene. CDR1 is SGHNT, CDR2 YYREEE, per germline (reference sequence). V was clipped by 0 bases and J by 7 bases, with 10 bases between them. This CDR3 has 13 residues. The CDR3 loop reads CASSLGTEIEAFF. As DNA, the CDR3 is TGTGCCAGCAGCTTGGGGACGGAGATTGAAGCTTTCTTT.

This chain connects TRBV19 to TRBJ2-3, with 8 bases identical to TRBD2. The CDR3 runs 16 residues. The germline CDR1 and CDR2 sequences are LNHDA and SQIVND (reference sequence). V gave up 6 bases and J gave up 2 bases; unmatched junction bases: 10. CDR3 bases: TGTGCCAGTAGGCCGGGGGGGGGACTGTTCACAGATACGCAGTATTTT. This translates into CASRPGGGLFTDTQYF.

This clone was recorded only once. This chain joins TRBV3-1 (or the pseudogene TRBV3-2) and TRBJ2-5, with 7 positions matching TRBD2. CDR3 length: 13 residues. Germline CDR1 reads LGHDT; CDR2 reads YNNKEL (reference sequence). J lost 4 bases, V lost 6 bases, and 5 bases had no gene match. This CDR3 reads CASRRTSGETQYF. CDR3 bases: TGTGCCAGCAGGAGGACTAGTGGAGAGACCCAGTACTTC.

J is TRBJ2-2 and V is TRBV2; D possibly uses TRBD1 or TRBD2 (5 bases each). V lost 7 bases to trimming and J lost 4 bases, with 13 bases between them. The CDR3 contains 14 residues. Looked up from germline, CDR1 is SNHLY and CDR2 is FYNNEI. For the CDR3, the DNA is TGTGCCAGCACCCGAAGAGGGGCCACCGGGGAGCTGTTTTTT. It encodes CASTRRGATGELFF.

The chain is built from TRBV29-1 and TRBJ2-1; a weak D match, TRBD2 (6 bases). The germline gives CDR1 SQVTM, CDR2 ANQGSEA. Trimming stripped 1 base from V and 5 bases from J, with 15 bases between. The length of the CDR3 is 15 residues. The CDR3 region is CSVEAEGDSDNEQFF. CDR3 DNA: TGCAGCGTTGAAGCGGAGGGAGATAGTGACAATGAGCAGTTCTTC.

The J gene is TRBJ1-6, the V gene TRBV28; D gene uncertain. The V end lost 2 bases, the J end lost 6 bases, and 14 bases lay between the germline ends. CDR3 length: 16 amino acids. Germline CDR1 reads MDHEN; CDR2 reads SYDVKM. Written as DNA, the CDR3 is TGTGCCAGCAGTTTAAACCCCCTTACTCGTAATTCACCCCTCCACTTT. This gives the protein CASSLNPLTRNSPLHF.

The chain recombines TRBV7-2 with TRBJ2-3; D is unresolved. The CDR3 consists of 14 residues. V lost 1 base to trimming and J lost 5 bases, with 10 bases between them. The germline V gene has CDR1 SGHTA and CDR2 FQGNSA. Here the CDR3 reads CASSLDAQIDTQYF. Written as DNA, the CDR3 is TGTGCCAGCAGCTTAGATGCCCAAATAGATACGCAGTATTTT.

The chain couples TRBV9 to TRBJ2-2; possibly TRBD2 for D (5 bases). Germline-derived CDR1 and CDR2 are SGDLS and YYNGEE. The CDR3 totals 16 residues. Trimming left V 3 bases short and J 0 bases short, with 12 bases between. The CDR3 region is CASSGHGGTNTGELFF. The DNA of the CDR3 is TGTGCCAGCAGCGGTCATGGAGGAACGAACACCGGGGAGCTGTTTTTT.

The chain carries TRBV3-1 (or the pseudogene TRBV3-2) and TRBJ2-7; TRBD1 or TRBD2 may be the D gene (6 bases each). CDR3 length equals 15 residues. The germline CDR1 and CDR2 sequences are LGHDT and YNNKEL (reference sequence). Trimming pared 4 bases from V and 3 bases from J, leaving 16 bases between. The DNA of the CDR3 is TGTGCCAGCAGCCCAAATGGGGGCGGGGACTACGAGCAGTACTTC. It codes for CASSPNGGGDYEQYF.

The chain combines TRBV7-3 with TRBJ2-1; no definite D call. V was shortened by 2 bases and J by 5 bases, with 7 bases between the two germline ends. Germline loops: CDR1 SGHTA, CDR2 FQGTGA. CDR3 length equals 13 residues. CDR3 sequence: CASSLAGHNEQFF. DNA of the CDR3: TGTGCCAGCAGCTTAGCTGGGCACAATGAGCAGTTCTTC.

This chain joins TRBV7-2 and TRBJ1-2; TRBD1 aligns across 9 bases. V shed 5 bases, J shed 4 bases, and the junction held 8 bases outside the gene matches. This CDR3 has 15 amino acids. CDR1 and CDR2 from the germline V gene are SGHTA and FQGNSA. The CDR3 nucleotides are TGTGCCAGCAGCGTGTCCGGGACAGGGAGCTATGGCTACACCTTC. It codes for CASSVSGTGSYGYTF.

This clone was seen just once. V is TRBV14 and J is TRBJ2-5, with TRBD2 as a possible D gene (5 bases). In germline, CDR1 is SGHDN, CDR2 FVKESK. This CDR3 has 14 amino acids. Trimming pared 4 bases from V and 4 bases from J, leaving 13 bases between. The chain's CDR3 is CASSRALAGETQYF. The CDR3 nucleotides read TGTGCCAGCAGCCGAGCCCTAGCCGGAGAGACCCAGTACTTC. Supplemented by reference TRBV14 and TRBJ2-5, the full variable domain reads EAGVTQFPSHSVIEKGQTVTLRCDPISGHDNLYWYRRVMGKEIKFLLHFVKESKQDESGMPNNRFLAERTGGTYSTLKVQPAELEDSGVYFCASSRALAGETQYFGPGTRLLVL.

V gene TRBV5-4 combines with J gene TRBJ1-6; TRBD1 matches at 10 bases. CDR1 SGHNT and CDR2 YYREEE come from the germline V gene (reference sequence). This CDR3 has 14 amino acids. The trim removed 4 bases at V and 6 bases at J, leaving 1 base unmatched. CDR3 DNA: TGTGCCAGCAGCAGGACAGGGGGTAATTCACCCCTCCACTTT. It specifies CASSRTGGNSPLHF.

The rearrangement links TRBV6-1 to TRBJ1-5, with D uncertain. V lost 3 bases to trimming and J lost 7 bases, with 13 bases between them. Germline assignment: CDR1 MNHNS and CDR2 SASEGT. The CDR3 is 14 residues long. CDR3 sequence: CASSEGKGSQPQHF. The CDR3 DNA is TGTGCCAGCAGTGAGGGGAAAGGGTCGCAGCCCCAGCATTTT.

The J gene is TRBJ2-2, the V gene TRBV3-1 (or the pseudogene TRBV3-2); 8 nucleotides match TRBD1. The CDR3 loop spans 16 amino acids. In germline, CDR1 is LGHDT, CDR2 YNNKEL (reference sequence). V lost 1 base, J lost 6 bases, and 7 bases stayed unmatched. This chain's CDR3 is CASSQADRGSAGELFF. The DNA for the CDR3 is TGTGCCAGCAGCCAAGCAGACAGGGGCTCCGCCGGGGAGCTGTTTTTT.

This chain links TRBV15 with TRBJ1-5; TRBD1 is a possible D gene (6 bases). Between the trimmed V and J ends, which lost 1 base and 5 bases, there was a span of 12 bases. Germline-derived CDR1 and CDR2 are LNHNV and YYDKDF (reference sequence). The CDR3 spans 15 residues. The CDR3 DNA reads TGTGCCACCAGCAGAGGCGGGACATTGGATCAGCCCCAGCATTTT. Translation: CATSRGGTLDQPQHF.

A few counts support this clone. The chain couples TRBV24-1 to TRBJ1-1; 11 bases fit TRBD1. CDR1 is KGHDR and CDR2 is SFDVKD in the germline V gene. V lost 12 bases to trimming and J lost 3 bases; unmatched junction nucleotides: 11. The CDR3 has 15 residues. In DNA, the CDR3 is TGTGCCGCCCGAAAAGGGGGACAGGGGGACACTGAAGCTTTCTTT. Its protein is CAARKGGQGDTEAFF.

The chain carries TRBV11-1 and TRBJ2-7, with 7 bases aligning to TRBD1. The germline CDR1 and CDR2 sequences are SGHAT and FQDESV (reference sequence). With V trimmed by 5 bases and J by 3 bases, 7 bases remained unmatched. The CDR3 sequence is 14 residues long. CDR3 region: CASSARDSFYEQYF. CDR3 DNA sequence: TGTGCCAGCAGCGCCCGGGACAGCTTCTACGAGCAGTACTTC.

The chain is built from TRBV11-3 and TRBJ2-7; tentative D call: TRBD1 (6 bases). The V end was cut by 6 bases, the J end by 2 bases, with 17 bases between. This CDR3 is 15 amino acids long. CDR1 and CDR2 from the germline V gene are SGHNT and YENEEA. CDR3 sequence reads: CASSSYRDPTYEQYF. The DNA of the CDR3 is TGTGCCAGCAGTTCTTACAGGGACCCTACCTACGAGCAGTACTTC.

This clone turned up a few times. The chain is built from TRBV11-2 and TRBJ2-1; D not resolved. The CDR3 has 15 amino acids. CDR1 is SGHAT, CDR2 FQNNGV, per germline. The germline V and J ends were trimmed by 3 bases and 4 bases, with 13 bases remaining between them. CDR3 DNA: TGTGCCAGCAGCTTCCTTTCTGGGCAATACAATGAGCAGTTCTTC. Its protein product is CASSFLSGQYNEQFF.